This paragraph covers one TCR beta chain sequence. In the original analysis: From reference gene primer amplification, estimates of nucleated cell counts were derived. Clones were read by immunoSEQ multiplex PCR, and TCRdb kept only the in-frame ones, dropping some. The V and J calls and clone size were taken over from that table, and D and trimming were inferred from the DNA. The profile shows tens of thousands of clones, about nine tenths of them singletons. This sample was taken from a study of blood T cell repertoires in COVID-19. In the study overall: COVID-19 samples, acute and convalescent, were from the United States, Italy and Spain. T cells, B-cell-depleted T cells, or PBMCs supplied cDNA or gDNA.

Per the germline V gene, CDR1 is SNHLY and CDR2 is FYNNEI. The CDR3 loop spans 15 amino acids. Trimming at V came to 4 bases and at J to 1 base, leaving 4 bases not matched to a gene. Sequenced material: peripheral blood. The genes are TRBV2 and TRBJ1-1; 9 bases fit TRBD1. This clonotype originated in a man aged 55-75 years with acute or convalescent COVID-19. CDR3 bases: TGTGCCAGCAGTGCTCTGGGACAGGGGAACACTGAAGCTTTCTTT. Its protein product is CASSALGQGNTEAFF.